One sample yielded the 5 T cell receptor beta chains listed below, sequenced in a study of cytotoxic CD8 clonotypes in ibrutinib-treated CLL. This table comes from immunoSEQ multiplex PCR, and its TCRdb copy is limited to in-frame clones, with some not included. The table records 250,000 to 350,000 clones, approximately 79% of them present only once. The sample consisted of PBMCs, taken at disease progression, from a patient treated with ibrutinib. The source is a human donor with chronic lymphocytic leukemia.

This rearrangement joins TRBV20-1 to TRBJ1-2; D call uncertain. V lost 6 bases and J 5 bases, leaving 10 bases between the germline ends. CDR1 DFQATT and CDR2 SNEGSKA come from the germline V gene (reference sequence). This CDR3 region has 11 residues. The CDR3 DNA reads as TGCAGTGCCATTGGATATTATGGCTACACCTTC. Protein product: CSAIGYYGYTF.

The gene calls are TRBV7-9 and TRBJ1-1; D is uncertain. The CDR3 is 12 residues long. V lost 3 bases and J 3 bases, leaving 5 bases between the germline ends. Germline V CDR1 and CDR2: SEHNR, FQNEAQ (reference sequence). The CDR3 DNA reads as TGTGCCAGCAGCTTCGGGGACACTGAAGCTTTCTTT. Translating gives CASSFGDTEAFF.

The chain has TRBV5-4 and TRBJ1-2, with no clear D. This CDR3 is 17 amino acids long. Looked up from germline, CDR1 is SGHNT and CDR2 is YYREEE (reference sequence). V lost 3 bases, J lost 4 bases, and 22 bases lay in between. CDR3 nucleotides: TGTGCCAGCAGCTCCGGTCCCCGTTTCAACACCTCCTATGGCTACACCTTC. This codes for CASSSGPRFNTSYGYTF.

The chain has TRBV5-5 and TRBJ2-7; perhaps D is TRBD1 or TRBD2 (5 bases each). This CDR3 contains 14 residues. V lost 4 bases and J lost 3, with 14 bases in between. CDR1 is SGHKS and CDR2 is YYEKEE in the germline V gene (reference sequence). CDR3 coding DNA: TGTGCCAGCAGCCCAGGGACGGGCTACTACGAGCAGTACTTC. It encodes CASSPGTGYYEQYF.

This rearrangement joins TRBV14 to TRBJ1-1, with a weak D call TRBD1 (5 bases). This CDR3 is built from 14 residues. The V and J ends lost 2 bases and 5 bases respectively, with 12 bases between them. The germline V gene has CDR1 SGHDN and CDR2 FVKESK. CDR3 DNA sequence: TGTGCCAGCAGCCAACACGTCAGGGATACTGAAGCTTTCTTT. Its protein product is CASSQHVRDTEAFF. The complete variable domain, with remaining parts taken from reference TRBV14 and TRBJ1-1, reads EAGVTQFPSHSVIEKGQTVTLRCDPISGHDNLYWYRRVMGKEIKFLLHFVKESKQDESGMPNNRFLAERTGGTYSTLKVQPAELEDSGVYFCASSQHVRDTEAFFGQGTRLTVV.